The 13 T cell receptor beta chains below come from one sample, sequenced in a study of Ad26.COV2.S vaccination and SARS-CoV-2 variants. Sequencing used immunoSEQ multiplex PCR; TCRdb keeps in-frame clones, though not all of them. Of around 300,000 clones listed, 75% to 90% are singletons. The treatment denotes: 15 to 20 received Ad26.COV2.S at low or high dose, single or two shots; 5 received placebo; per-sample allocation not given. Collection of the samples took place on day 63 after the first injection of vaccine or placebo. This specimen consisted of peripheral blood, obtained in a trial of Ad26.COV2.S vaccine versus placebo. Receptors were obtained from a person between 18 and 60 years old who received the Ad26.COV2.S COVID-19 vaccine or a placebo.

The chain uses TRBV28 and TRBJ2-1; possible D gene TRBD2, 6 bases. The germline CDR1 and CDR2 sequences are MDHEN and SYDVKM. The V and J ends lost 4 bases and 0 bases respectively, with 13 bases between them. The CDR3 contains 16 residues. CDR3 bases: TGTGCCAGCAGTTCCCCTGCGCGGGACTCCTACAATGAGCAGTTCTTC. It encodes CASSSPARDSYNEQFF.

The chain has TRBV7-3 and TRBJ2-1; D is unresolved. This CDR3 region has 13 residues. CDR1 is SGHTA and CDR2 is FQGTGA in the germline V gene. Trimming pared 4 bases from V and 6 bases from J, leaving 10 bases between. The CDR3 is CASSSSRANEQFF. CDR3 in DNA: TGTGCCAGCAGCTCGTCTAGAGCCAATGAGCAGTTCTTC.

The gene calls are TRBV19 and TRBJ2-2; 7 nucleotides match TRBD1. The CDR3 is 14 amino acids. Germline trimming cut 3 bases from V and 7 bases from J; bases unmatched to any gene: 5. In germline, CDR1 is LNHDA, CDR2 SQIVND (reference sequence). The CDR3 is CASSMTGLLGELFF. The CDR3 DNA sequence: TGTGCCAGTAGTATGACAGGGCTGCTCGGGGAGCTGTTTTTT.

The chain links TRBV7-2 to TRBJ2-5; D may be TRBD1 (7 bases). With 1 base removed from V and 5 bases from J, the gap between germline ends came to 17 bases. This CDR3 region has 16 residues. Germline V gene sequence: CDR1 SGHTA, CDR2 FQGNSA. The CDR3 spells CASSLVLQGGEETQYF. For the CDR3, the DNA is TGTGCCAGCAGCTTAGTTTTGCAGGGGGGCGAGGAGACCCAGTACTTC.

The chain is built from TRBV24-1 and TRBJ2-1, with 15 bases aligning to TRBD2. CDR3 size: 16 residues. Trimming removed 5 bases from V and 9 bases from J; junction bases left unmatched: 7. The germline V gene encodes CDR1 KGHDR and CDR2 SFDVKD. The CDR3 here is CATSARTSGGAFEQFF. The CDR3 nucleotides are TGTGCCACCAGTGCCCGGACTAGCGGGGGGGCTTTTGAGCAGTTCTTC.

CDR3 DNA sequence: TGTGCCAGCAGCTTAGATTCGGGAGGATCCTACAATGAGCAGTTCTTC. Translated, it gives CASSLDSGGSYNEQFF. V gene TRBV7-2 combines with J gene TRBJ2-1; 7 positions match TRBD2. Per the germline V gene, CDR1 is SGHTA and CDR2 is FQGNSA. The CDR3 has 16 amino acids. The ends lost 1 base at V and 1 base at J; junction bases unmatched: 4.

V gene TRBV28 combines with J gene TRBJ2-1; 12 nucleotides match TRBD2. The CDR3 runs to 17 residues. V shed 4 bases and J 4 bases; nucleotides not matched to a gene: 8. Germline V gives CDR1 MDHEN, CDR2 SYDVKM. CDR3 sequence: CASSSYRLAGEYNEQFF. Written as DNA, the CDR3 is TGTGCCAGCAGTTCCTACAGACTAGCGGGGGAGTACAATGAGCAGTTCTTC.

This CDR3 reads CASSLDGQSGNTIYF. CDR3 sequence (DNA): TGTGCCAGCAGCTTAGATGGGCAGTCCGGTAACACCATATATTTT. This rearrangement joins TRBV7-6 to TRBJ1-3; no reliable D call. The CDR3 extends over 15 amino acids. The V end lost 1 base, the J end lost 7 bases, and 14 bases lay between the germline ends. Germline V lookup: CDR1 SGHVS, CDR2 FNYEAQ.

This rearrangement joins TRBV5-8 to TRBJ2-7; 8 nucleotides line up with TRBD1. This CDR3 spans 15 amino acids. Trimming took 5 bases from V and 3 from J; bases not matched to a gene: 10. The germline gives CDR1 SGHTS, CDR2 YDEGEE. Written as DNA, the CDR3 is TGTGCCAGCAGTCCAGACAGGGGTCCACACTACGAGCAGTACTTC. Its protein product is CASSPDRGPHYEQYF.

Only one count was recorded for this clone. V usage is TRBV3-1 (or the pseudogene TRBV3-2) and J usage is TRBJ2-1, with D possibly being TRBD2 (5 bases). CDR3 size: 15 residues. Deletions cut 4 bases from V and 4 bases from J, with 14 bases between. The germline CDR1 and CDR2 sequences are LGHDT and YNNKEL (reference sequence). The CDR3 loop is CASSPSPGTYNEQFF. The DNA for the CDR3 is TGTGCCAGCAGCCCCTCGCCGGGAACTTACAATGAGCAGTTCTTC.

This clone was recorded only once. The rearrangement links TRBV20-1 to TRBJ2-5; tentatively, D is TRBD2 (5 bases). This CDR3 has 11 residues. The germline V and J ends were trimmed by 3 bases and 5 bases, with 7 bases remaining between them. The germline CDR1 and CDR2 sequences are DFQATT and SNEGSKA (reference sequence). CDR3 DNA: TGCAGTGCTAGTAGGAGGGAGACCCAGTACTTC. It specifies CSASRRETQYF.

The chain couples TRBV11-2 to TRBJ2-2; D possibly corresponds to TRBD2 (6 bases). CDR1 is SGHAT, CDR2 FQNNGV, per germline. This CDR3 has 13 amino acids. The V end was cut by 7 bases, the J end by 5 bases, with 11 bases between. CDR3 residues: CASTKAGTGELFF. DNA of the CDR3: TGTGCCAGCACCAAAGCGGGTACCGGGGAGCTGTTTTTT. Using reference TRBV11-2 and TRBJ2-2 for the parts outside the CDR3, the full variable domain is EAGVAQSPRYKIIEKRQSVAFWCNPISGHATLYWYQQILGQGPKLLIQFQNNGVVDDSQLPKDRFSAERLKGVDSTLKIQPAKLEDSAVYLCASTKAGTGELFFGEGSRLTVL.

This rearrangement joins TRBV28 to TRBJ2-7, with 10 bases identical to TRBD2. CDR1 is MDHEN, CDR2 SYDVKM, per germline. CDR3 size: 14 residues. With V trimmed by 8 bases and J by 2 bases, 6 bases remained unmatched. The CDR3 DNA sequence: TGTGCCAGCTCGACTAGCGGGTACACCTACGAGCAGTACTTC. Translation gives CASSTSGYTYEQYF.